This T cell receptor (beta chain) was captured in a study of blood T cell repertoires in COVID-19. As handled by the study authors: Reference gene primers were amplified, and this amplification served to estimate nucleated cell counts. The assay was immunoSEQ multiplex PCR, and TCRdb's table has in-frame clones only and misses some. The DNA gave D and trimming, while V, J and clone size come from that table. The table records over 300,000 clones, 75% to 85% of them present only once. After removal of 4 bases from V and 6 bases from J, the junction contained 13 bases not matched to a gene. The CDR3 covers 16 residues. Per germline, CDR1 SGHNT and CDR2 YYREEE (reference sequence).

Sequencing was carried out using peripheral blood. The sequence was obtained from a human donor in a cohort sampled during active COVID-19. The V and J genes are TRBV5-4 and TRBJ2-7; TRBD1 matches at 10 bases. CDR3 nucleotides: TGTGCCAGCAGCCGACCCGGGACAGGGGTAAAATTCGAGCAGTACTTC. The encoded protein is CASSRPGTGVKFEQYF.